The present entry profiles one TCR beta chain with its context. Its target antigen remains unknown. Nothing much larger sits one base from this clone, and base qualities are not available. From cysteine to phenylalanine, the CDR3 is 10 amino acids long. The read is trimmed to its CDR3 DNA, 30 bases read in frame from base 1. The germline V gene provides CDR1 MNHEY and CDR2 SVGAGI. V loses 1 base, J loses 7 bases, and the germline ends lie 1 base apart. The data are from a study of T cell responses to AZD1222 COVID-19 vaccine (TCRdb year 2021). Notes on the research overall: AZD1222 recipients with second doses at about 4 weeks or about 12 weeks were pooled, because spike-specific TCR depth and breadth did not differ between schedules. TCR sequencing was performed for 233 trial participants, of whom some 200 were given two doses of AZD1222 and some 26 were given two doses of MenACWY control vaccine. Trial participants were enrolled by age into 18-55, 56-69 and 70-plus year subgroups, with around 150, 28 and 57 TCR-sequenced participants respectively.

The time point label for this specimen denotes: baseline before first vaccination. Samples from vaccinated people were obtained from the UK trials COV001 and COV002, which included a single-blind randomized controlled phase 2/3 trial of AZD1222 (ChAdOx1 nCoV-19) in healthy adults. Trial participant PBMC samples were collected at day 0 and day 28 after the second dose for TCRbeta chain sequencing. The paper's findings and limits, for the study overall: The vaccine-associated CD4 TCRs covered the entire spike protein, and the dominant responses fell in regions 160-218 and 743-854. Nearly half of unique spike-specific TCRs reportedly recognized epitopes outside regions mutated in the B.1.351 and B.1.1.7 variants. Because no day 14 peak-response samples were available, repertoires were characterized only after the peak T cell response. Spike-specific TCR breadth and depth rose significantly after two AZD1222 doses compared with day 0 and with MenACWY recipients. Only five or six AZD1222 recipients were SARS-CoV-2 seropositive at baseline, limiting conclusions about previously exposed vaccinees. Most participants were white British and females outnumbered males, and the authors suggested that clonal diversity may have been underestimated. In the small 56-69-year group, the increase in depth fell short of significance, most likely because of low power.

The CDR3 regions of human TCRbeta chains were analyzed by immunosequencing. In the authors' own workflow: Repertoire TCRs were checked for matches against a reference library of SARS-CoV-2-specific TCRs that had been generated using the MIRA antigen-specificity platform. Breadth meant the fraction of unique TCRs that were SARS-CoV-2-associated, whereas depth meant the fraction of total T cells that were SARS-CoV-2-associated. Using the MIRA data, every spike-specific TCR was mapped to the spike region that the TCR reacted to and assigned to either a CD4 or a CD8 class. Log10-transformed breadth and depth values were compared by one-way ANOVA with Sidak's multiple comparisons tests. TCRdb obtained this table from immuneACCESS and retained in-frame rearrangements with V and J assigned. These tables miss some clones; where compared with another copy, unresolved V genes account for less than half of the shortfall, and the remainder is unexplained. V and J calls and clone size are as listed in that table; D and trimming were resolved from the DNA. For this sample there are 90,000 to 100,000 clones; 85% to 90% appear just once. 3.7% of the sample belongs to the ten largest clones.

Recombination connected TRBV6-5 to TRBJ1-1; no D gene call is confident. Sequenced material: peripheral blood, taken on day 0 of AZD1222 vaccination. The receptor was isolated from an adult in good health. The base sequence is TGTGCCAGCAGTTACTTTGAAGCTTTCTTT. Its protein is CASSYFEAFF.